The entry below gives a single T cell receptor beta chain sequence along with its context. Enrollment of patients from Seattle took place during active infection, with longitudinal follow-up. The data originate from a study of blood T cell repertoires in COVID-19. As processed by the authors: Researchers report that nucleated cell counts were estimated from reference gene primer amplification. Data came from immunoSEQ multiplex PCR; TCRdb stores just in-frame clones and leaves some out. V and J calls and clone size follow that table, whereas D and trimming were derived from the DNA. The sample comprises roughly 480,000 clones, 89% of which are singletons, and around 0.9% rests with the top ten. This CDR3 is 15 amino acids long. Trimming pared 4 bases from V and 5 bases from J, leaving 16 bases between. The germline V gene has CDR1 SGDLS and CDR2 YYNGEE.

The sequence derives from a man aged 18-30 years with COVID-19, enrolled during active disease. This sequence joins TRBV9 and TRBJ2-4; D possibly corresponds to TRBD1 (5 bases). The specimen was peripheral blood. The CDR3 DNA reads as TGTGCCAGCAGCACTTCTCAGGGATACGAAAACATTCAGTACTTC. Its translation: CASSTSQGYENIQYF.